The present entry profiles one T cell receptor (beta chain) with its context. The record originates from a study of blood T cell repertoires in COVID-19. The CDR3 covers 16 residues. From germline, CDR1 is LGHNA and CDR2 YSLEER. Trimming cost V 0 bases and J 5 bases, with 15 bases left between them. In the original processing: Quantification of nucleated cells was approximated via reference gene primer amplification. Profiled with immunoSEQ multiplex PCR; TCRdb holds only in-frame clones, not every one. V and J calls and clone size follow that table, whereas D and trimming were derived from the DNA. The sample contains about half a million clones, over 75% of which appear only once.

The source material was peripheral blood. The chain employs TRBV4-3 and TRBJ2-3, with D perhaps matching TRBD2 (6 bases). The sequence was collected from a human donor in a cohort sampled during active COVID-19. The chain's CDR3 is CASSQDLSAGKDTQYF. Here the CDR3 DNA reads TGCGCCAGCAGCCAAGATTTGTCAGCGGGTAAAGATACGCAGTATTTT.